This T cell receptor (beta chain) was recovered during a study of T cell changes during pregnancy in multiple sclerosis. Sequencing was performed with immunoSEQ multiplex PCR; in TCRdb, only in-frame clones are kept and a portion is missing. The data hold around 100,000 clones, with about 90% observed a single time. Germline CDR1 is LNHDA and CDR2 is SQIVND (reference sequence). V was pared by 3 bases and J by 0 bases, with 8 bases of the junction left unmatched. The CDR3 sequence is 17 residues long. The source of this sequence is a female donor with multiple sclerosis, enrolled in a pregnancy study. Sequencing used peripheral blood, obtained in the third trimester of pregnancy. V is TRBV19 and J is TRBJ2-1; 7 positions agree with TRBD2. The CDR3, as DNA: TGTGCCAGTAGTATTGGGCTAGCGGAATACTCCTACAATGAGCAGTTCTTC. This gives the protein CASSIGLAEYSYNEQFF. The entire variable domain, with the rest obtained from reference TRBV19 and TRBJ2-1, is as follows: DGGITQSPKYLFRKEGQNVTLSCEQNLNHDAMYWYRQDPGQGLRLIYYSQIVNDFQKGDIAEGYSVSREKKESFPLTVTSAQKNPTAFYLCASSIGLAEYSYNEQFFGPGTRLTVL.